Below, 5 T cell receptor beta chains from the same sample are listed, as sequenced in a study of OX40 agonist ivuxolimab in advanced cancers. Assay: immunoSEQ multiplex PCR; the TCRdb copy retains only in-frame clones and omits some. The sample has roughly 67,000 clones; more than 75% are singletons. Source: CD4+ or CD8+ T cells sorted from blood, taken in a trial of the OX40 agonist ivuxolimab. The source is an adult with an advanced solid tumor such as melanoma, head and neck, liver or kidney cancer.

This rearrangement joins TRBV13 to TRBJ1-1; 11 bases match TRBD1. Looked up from germline, CDR1 is PRHDT and CDR2 is FYEKMQ (reference sequence). This CDR3 is 16 amino acids long. The V segment lost 5 bases and the J segment 3 bases; nucleotides outside the gene matches: 8. The CDR3 here is CASSRRTGGKDTEAFF. DNA of the CDR3: TGTGCCAGCAGCCGTCGGACAGGGGGCAAGGACACTGAAGCTTTCTTT.

The chain couples TRBV6-4 to TRBJ1-2, with 9 bases identical to TRBD1. The V gene's germline CDR1 is MRHNA and CDR2 SNTAGT. The CDR3 has 14 amino acids. V trimming: 6 bases; J trimming: 7 bases; junction bases outside the gene matches: 9. CDR3 in amino acids: CASSLTGGSGGYTF. For the CDR3, the DNA is TGTGCCAGCAGCCTCACAGGGGGCTCGGGTGGCTACACCTTC.

V gene TRBV6-5 combines with J gene TRBJ1-1, with D unclear. V lost 5 bases and J 6 bases, leaving 16 bases between the germline ends. The CDR3 covers 14 residues. Germline CDR1 reads MNHEY; CDR2 reads SVGAGI. Here the CDR3 DNA reads TGTGCCAGCAGTCGACTACGAGACGGGGCTGAAGCTTTCTTT. Protein product: CASSRLRDGAEAFF.

J is TRBJ2-7 and V is TRBV5-1; D unclear. The V end lost 0 bases, the J end lost 4 bases, and 8 bases lay between the germline ends. CDR1 and CDR2 from the germline V gene are SGHRS and YFSETQ. This CDR3 spans 13 amino acids. The CDR3 spells CASSLVQKYEQYF. The DNA for the CDR3 is TGCGCCAGCAGCTTGGTCCAGAAATACGAGCAGTACTTC. Based on the CDR3 plus reference TRBV5-1 and TRBJ2-7, the full variable domain is KAGVTQTPRYLIKTRGQQVTLSCSPISGHRSVSWYQQTPGQGLQFLFEYFSETQRNKGNFPGRFSGRQFSNSRSEMNVSTLELGDSALYLCASSLVQKYEQYFGPGTRLTVT.

The J gene is TRBJ1-1, the V gene TRBV7-9; a possible D gene is TRBD1 (6 bases). This CDR3 comprises 14 residues. V was shortened by 3 bases and J by 4 bases, with 12 bases between the two germline ends. CDR1 SEHNR and CDR2 FQNEAQ come from the germline V gene (reference sequence). CDR3 DNA sequence: TGTGCCAGCAGCTTCACAGGGATGGGCACTGAAGCTTTCTTT. Translated, it gives CASSFTGMGTEAFF.